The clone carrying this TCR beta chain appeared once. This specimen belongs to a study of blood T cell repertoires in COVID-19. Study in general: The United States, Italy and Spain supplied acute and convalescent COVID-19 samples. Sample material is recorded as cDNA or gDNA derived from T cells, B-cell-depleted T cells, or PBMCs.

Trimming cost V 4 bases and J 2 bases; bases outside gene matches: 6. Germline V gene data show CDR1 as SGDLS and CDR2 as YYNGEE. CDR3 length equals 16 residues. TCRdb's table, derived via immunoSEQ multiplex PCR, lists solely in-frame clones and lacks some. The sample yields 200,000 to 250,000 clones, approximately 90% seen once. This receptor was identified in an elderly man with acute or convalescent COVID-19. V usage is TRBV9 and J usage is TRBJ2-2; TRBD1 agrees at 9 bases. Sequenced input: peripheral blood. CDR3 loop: CASSPHRGRNTGELFF. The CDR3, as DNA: TGTGCCAGCAGCCCACACAGGGGGCGCAACACCGGGGAGCTGTTTTTT. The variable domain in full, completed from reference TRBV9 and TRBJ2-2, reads DSGVTQTPKHLITATGQRVTLRCSPRSGDLSVYWYQQSLDQGLQFLIQYYNGEERAKGNILERFSAQQFPDLHSELNLSSLELGDSALYFCASSPHRGRNTGELFFGEGSRLTVL.